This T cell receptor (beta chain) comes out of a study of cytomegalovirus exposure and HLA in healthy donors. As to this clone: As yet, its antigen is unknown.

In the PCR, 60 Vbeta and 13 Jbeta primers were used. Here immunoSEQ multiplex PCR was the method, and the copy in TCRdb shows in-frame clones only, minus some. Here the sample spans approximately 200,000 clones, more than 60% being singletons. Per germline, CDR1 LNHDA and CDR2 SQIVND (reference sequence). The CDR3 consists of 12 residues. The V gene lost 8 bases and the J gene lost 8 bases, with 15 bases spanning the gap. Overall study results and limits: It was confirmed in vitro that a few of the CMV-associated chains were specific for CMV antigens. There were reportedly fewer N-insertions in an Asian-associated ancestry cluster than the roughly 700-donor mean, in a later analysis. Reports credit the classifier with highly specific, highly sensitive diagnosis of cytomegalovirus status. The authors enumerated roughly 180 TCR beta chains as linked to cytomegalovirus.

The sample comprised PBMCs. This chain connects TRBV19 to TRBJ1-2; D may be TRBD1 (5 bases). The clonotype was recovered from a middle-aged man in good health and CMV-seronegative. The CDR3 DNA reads TGTGCCAGTGGGGGGAAGGGACCGGGCTACACCTTC. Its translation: CASGGKGPGYTF.